This is a list of T cell receptor beta chains from one sample in a study of blood T cell repertoires in COVID-19. TCRdb's copy holds only in-frame clones and misses some; the assay was immunoSEQ multiplex PCR. This table holds roughly 180,000 clones, around 85% found once. The sample taken for sequencing was peripheral blood. Receptors originate from an older man with active or convalescent COVID-19. Each CDR3 is given with its conserved first and last residue. A D gene is named only where the DNA matches it firmly. Some rows have no size entry. The others give once, few or many, or a class for an expanded clone.

>TRBJ2-1|TRBD2|NA|TRBV19
TGTGCCAGCACACTAAGGACTAGCGGGACGGCGTATGAGCAGTTCTTC
CASTLRTSGTAYEQFF
>TRBJ1-1|NA|NA|TRBV28
TGTGCCAGCAGTTTAGAACAGAGGAACACTGAAGCTTTCTTT
CASSLEQRNTEAFF
>TRBJ2-1|NA|NA|TRBV6-6
TGTGCCAGCAGTTACGGGACTCGTCTCAATGAGCAGTTCTTC
CASSYGTRLNEQFF
>TRBJ1-2|NA|NA|TRBV2
TGTGCCAGCAGTGAAGGGAGGACTTCCTTC
CASSEGRTSF
>TRBJ2-3|NA|NA|TRBV7-2
TGTGCCAGCAGCCGGAACGGGGGAAGAGGCACAGATACGCAGTATTTT
CASSRNGGRGTDTQYF
>TRBJ1-2|TRBD1|NA|TRBV2
TGTGCCAGCAGTCAATCGGGACAGGGCTATGGCTACACCTTC
CASSQSGQGYGYTF
>TRBJ2-3|NA|NA|TRBV7-8
TGTGCCAGCAGCTTAAATCGTGCGGCGCGGACAGATACGCAGTATTTT
CASSLNRAARTDTQYF
>TRBJ1-1|NA|NA|TRBV12-3/TRBV12-4
TGTGCCAGCAGCACTGGAGTGGGCACTGAAGCTTTCTTT
CASSTGVGTEAFF
>TRBJ2-1|NA|NA|TRBV6-2/TRBV6-3
TGTGCCAGCAGTTACTCGGGCCCCCAGTTCTTC
CASSYSGPQFF
>TRBJ2-7|TRBD2|NA|TRBV5-4
TGTGCCAGCAGCACCGGGACTAGCGGGCAAAGGGAGCAGTACTTC
CASSTGTSGQREQYF
>TRBJ2-7|NA|NA|TRBV28
TGTGCCAGCAGTTCCCCCGGGATCCCGAATCCCTACGAGCAGTACTTC
CASSSPGIPNPYEQYF
>TRBJ1-1|NA|few|TRBV9
TGTGCCAGCAGCGAGGGAGAAAAACCATTCTTT
CASSEGEKPFF
>TRBJ1-5|TRBD1|NA|TRBV5-1
TGCGCCAGCAGCTCGACAGGGGAGGGGCAGCCCCAGCATTTT
CASSSTGEGQPQHF
>TRBJ2-3|NA|NA|TRBV28
TGTGCCAGCAGGCAACAGGGTTCAGATACGCAGTATTTT
CASRQQGSDTQYF
>TRBJ1-5|NA|NA|TRBV7-2
TGTGCCAGCAGCTTAGTGGGGACAAACCTTGATCAGCCCCAGCATTTT
CASSLVGTNLDQPQHF
>TRBJ1-5|NA|NA|TRBV10-3
TGTGCCATCAGTGAACAGGTGGGTCAGCCCCAGCATTTT
CAISEQVGQPQHF
>TRBJ1-5|NA|NA|TRBV28
TGTGCCAGCAGTTTAGGGACAATTAGCAATCAGCCCCAGCATTTT
CASSLGTISNQPQHF
>TRBJ1-6|TRBD1|NA|TRBV2
TGTGCCAGCGCCGCCGGGACAGGGGCCTCACCCCTCCACTTT
CASAAGTGASPLHF
>TRBJ2-7|TRBD1|NA|TRBV6-5
TGTGCCAGCAGGCCCGGGACAGGAAGCTCCTACGAGCAGTACTTC
CASRPGTGSSYEQYF
>TRBJ1-2|NA|NA|TRBV5-5
TGTGCCAGCAGCTTGTCCGCGGAATACTATGGCTACACCTTC
CASSLSAEYYGYTF
>TRBJ2-2|NA|NA|TRBV30
TGTGCCTGGAGCCAGAGGCCTAAGCTGTTTTTT
CAWSQRPKLFF
>TRBJ2-1|TRBD2|NA|TRBV6-5
TGTGCCAGCAGGACTAGCGGATACAATGAGCGGTTCTTC
CASRTSGYNERFF
>TRBJ2-1|NA|NA|TRBV18
TGTGCCAGCTCACTAGGAACTAGCTCCTACAATGAGCAGTTCTTC
CASSLGTSSYNEQFF
>TRBJ1-2|NA|NA|TRBV14
TGTGCCAGCAGCCGGCTGAACCAGATTTCCCGCTATGGCTACACCTTC
CASSRLNQISRYGYTF
>TRBJ2-1|NA|NA|TRBV9
TGTGCCAGCAGCGTCGGGTCGGAGGGCTACAATGAGCAGTTCTTC
CASSVGSEGYNEQFF
>TRBJ2-5|NA|NA|TRBV5-1
TGCGCCAGCAGCTGGGACGGGAGAGGGCAAGAGACCCAGTACTTC
CASSWDGRGQETQYF
>TRBJ2-6|NA|NA|TRBV18
TGTGCCAGCTCACCCGGGTTATCCGGGGCCAACGTCCTGACTTTC
CASSPGLSGANVLTF
>TRBJ2-6|NA|NA|TRBV9
TGTGCCAGCAGCGTTCCCCCTCAACTCTCTGGGGCCAACGTCCTGACTTTC
CASSVPPQLSGANVLTF
>TRBJ1-2|NA|NA|TRBV5-4
TGTGCCAGCAGTCCGACAGCTAACTATGGCTACACCTTC
CASSPTANYGYTF
>TRBJ2-1|TRBD2|NA|TRBV6-2/TRBV6-3
TGTGCCAGCAGTTACTCGGGACTAGCGGGAGTGGGGTCCTACAATGAGCAGTTCTTC
CASSYSGLAGVGSYNEQFF
>TRBJ2-7|NA|NA|TRBV5-1
TGCGCCAGCAGAACGACAGCCGCCTACGAGCAGTACTTC
CASRTTAAYEQYF
>TRBJ1-6|TRBD1|NA|TRBV15
TGTGCCACCAGGGGCAGGGGGAGCTCCTATAATTCACCCCTCCACTTT
CATRGRGSSYNSPLHF
>TRBJ1-3|NA|NA|TRBV19
TGTGCCAGTAGTAGCCTATTCTCTGGAAACACCATATATTTT
CASSSLFSGNTIYF
>TRBJ1-2|TRBD1|NA|TRBV30
TGTGCCTGGGGGACAGTCCCAGGCGGTGGCTACACCTTC
CAWGTVPGGGYTF
>TRBJ2-5|TRBD1|NA|TRBV15
TGTGCCACCAGCCGCCGGGACAGCTGGGGGACCCAGTACTTC
CATSRRDSWGTQYF
>TRBJ2-1|TRBD1|NA|TRBV7-2
TGTGCCAGCAGCTCCGGGACAGGGTCCTACAATGAGCAGTTCTTC
CASSSGTGSYNEQFF
>TRBJ1-1|TRBD1|NA|TRBV12-3/TRBV12-4
TGTGCCAGCAGTTGGACAGGGACTGAAGCTTTCTTT
CASSWTGTEAFF
>TRBJ1-1|NA|NA|TRBV15
TGTGCCACCAGCAGAGCGAGGGAAAATGAAGCTTTCTTT
CATSRARENEAFF
>TRBJ1-1|TRBD1|once|TRBV5-1
TGCGCCAGCAGCTTGCGGACAGGGAACACTGAAGCTTTCTTT
CASSLRTGNTEAFF
>TRBJ2-2|TRBD1|NA|TRBV5-1
TGCGCCAGCAGCTTGGCCCGGACAGGGGGGAACACCGGGGAGCTGTTTTTT
CASSLARTGGNTGELFF
>TRBJ1-4|NA|NA|TRBV5-1
TGCGCCAGCAGATCACAGGTCCTTGGTGAAAAACTGTTTTTT
CASRSQVLGEKLFF
>TRBJ2-7|TRBD1|NA|TRBV5-1
TGCGCCAGCAGCCCCGGGACAGGGCATTACGAGCAGTACTTC
CASSPGTGHYEQYF
>TRBJ2-7|TRBD1|NA|TRBV7-9
TGTGCCAGCAGCTCCTTCACGGGACAGGGGGCCGAGCAGTACTTC
CASSSFTGQGAEQYF
>TRBJ2-5|TRBD1|NA|TRBV5-8
TGTGCCAGCAGTAAGGGCATGGACAGGGTGACCGAGACCCAGTACTTC
CASSKGMDRVTETQYF
>TRBJ2-2|NA|NA|TRBV2
TGTGCCAGCACTCAGGACAGACCCGGGGAGCTGTTTTTT
CASTQDRPGELFF
>TRBJ2-5|NA|NA|TRBV18
TGTGCCAGCTCACCACCGGCCCAAGAGACCCAGTACTTC
CASSPPAQETQYF
>TRBJ1-1|TRBD1|NA|TRBV19
TGTGCCAGTAGTATAGATCTCGGGACAGTAAGGATGAACACTGAAGCTTTCTTT
CASSIDLGTVRMNTEAFF
>TRBJ2-1|TRBD1|NA|TRBV28
TGTGCCAGCAGTTCTATGACAGGGGGCGCTAGGGATGAGCAGTTCTTC
CASSSMTGGARDEQFF
>TRBJ2-7|NA|NA|TRBV18
TGTGCCAGCTCACCCCGGACAGTTGTAGGGGAGCAGTACTTC
CASSPRTVVGEQYF
>TRBJ1-1|NA|NA|TRBV29-1
TGCAGCCTTGTGGGGGCCAACTCTGGCACTGAAGCTTTCTTT
CSLVGANSGTEAFF
>TRBJ2-7|NA|NA|TRBV18
TGTGCCAGCTCATCAAGAACAGGGTCCGAGCAGTACTTC
CASSSRTGSEQYF
>TRBJ1-2|NA|NA|TRBV7-2
TGTGCCAGCAGCTACCCTGGGAGGGTAAGGGATCCCACTTTC
CASSYPGRVRDPTF
>TRBJ1-6|NA|once|TRBV3-1/TRBV3-2
TGTGCCAGCAGCCAAGATTCTAGGGCAGGGTTTAATTCACCCCTCCACTTT
CASSQDSRAGFNSPLHF
>TRBJ2-5|TRBD2|NA|TRBV7-9
TGTGCCAGCAGAGTTGCGGGGGGACTCCAAGAGACCCAGTACTTC
CASRVAGGLQETQYF